This T cell receptor (beta chain) emerged from a study of T cells in tuberculosis. Study-level points and caveats: Active tuberculosis alpha repertoires lay closer to GMM-specific TCRs than controls'.

For this clone: Its target is not known.

Profiled with immunoSEQ multiplex PCR; TCRdb holds only in-frame clones, not every one. The sample includes roughly 44,000 clones, 90% to 95% seen only once; the top ten take 6.5% to 9.5%. This clonotype originated in a donor aged 5-35 years with latent tuberculosis or without tuberculosis infection. The material sequenced was PBMCs.

Here the CDR3 reads CASSLSAEKTNEKLFF. CDR3 coding DNA: TGCGCCAGCAGCTTGAGTGCGGAGAAAACTAATGAAAAACTGTTTTTT. The chain uses TRBV5-1 and TRBJ1-4; D gene unclear. V gave up 1 base and J gave up 1 base, with 11 bases separating them. The CDR3 has 16 residues. Germline V CDR1 and CDR2: SGHRS, YFSETQ. The variable domain in full, completed from reference TRBV5-1 and TRBJ1-4, reads KAGVTQTPRYLIKTRGQQVTLSCSPISGHRSVSWYQQTPGQGLQFLFEYFSETQRNKGNFPGRFSGRQFSNSRSEMNVSTLELGDSALYLCASSLSAEKTNEKLFFGSGTQLSVL.